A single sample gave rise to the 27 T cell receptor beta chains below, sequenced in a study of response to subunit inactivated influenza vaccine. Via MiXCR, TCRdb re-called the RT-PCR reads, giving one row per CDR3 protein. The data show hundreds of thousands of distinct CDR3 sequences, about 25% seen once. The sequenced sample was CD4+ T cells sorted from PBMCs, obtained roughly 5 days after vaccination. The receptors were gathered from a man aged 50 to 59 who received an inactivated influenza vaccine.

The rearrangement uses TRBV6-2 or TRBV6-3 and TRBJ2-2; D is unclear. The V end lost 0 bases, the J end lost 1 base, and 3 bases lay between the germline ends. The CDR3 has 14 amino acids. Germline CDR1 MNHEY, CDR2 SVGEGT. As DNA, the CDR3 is TGTGCCAGCAGTTACTCACAGAACACCGGGGAGCTGTTTTTT. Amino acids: CASSYSQNTGELFF.

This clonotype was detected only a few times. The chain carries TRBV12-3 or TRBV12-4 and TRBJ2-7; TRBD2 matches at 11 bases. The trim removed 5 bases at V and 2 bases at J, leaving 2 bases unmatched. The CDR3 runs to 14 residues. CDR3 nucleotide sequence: TGTGCCAGCAGTAATAGCGGGGGGGCCTACGAGCAGTACTTC. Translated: CASSNSGGAYEQYF.

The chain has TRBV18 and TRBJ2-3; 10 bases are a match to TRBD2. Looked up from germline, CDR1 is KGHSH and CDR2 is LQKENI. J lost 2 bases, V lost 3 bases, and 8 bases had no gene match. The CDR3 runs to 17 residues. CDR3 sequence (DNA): TGTGCCAGCTCACCCGTGAATAGCGGGGGGCCCACAGATACGCAGTATTTT. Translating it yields CASSPVNSGGPTDTQYF.

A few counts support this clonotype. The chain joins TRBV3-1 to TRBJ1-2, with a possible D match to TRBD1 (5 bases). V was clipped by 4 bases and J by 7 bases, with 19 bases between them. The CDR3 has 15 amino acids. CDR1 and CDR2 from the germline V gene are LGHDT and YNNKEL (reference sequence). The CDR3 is CASSPYGQAGSGYTF. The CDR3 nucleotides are TGTGCCAGCAGCCCTTACGGACAAGCCGGGAGTGGCTACACCTTC.

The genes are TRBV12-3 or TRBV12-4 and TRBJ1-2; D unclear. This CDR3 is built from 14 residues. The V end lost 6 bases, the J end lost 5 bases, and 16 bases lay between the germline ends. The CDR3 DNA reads TGTGCCAGCAGCATCCCTCCAGGAGGTTATGGCTACACCTTC. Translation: CASSIPPGGYGYTF.

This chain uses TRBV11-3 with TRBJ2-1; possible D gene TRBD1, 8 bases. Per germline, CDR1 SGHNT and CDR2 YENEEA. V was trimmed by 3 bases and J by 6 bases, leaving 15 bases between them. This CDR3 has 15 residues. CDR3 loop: CASSFGQGGFNEQFF. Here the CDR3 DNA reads TGTGCCAGCAGCTTCGGACAGGGAGGGTTCAATGAGCAGTTCTTC.

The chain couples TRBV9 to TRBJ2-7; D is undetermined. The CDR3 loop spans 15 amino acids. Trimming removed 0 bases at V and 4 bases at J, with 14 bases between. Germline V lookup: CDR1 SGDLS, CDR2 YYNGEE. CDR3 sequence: CASSVGGSWAYEQYF. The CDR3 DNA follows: TGTGCCAGCAGCGTAGGGGGTAGCTGGGCATACGAGCAGTACTTC.

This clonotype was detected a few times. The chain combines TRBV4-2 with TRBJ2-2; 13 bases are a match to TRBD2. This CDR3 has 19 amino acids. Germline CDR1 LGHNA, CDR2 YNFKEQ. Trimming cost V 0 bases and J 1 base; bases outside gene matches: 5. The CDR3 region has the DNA TGTGCCAGCAGCCAAGAACTAGCGGGAGGGCCGGGGAACACCGGGGAGCTGTTTTTT. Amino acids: CASSQELAGGPGNTGELFF.

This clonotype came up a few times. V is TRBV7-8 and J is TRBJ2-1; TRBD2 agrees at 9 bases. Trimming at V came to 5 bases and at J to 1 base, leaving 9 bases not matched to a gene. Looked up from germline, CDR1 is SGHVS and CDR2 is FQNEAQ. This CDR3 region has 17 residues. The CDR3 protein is CASSGASGAISYNEQFF. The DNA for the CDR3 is TGTGCCAGCAGCGGGGCTAGCGGGGCTATTTCCTACAATGAGCAGTTCTTC.

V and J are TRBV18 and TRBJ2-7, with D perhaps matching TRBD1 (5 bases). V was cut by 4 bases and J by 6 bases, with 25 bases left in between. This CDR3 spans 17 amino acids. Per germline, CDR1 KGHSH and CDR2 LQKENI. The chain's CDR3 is CASSLLRLGESPSEQYF. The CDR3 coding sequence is TGTGCCAGCTCACTCTTGCGCTTAGGGGAAAGCCCCTCCGAGCAGTACTTC.

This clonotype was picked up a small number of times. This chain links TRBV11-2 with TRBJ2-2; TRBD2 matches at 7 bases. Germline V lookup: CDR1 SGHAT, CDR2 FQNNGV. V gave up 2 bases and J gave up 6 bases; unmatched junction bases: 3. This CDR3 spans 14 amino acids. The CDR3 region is CASSLWGRAGELFF. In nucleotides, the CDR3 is TGTGCCAGCAGCTTATGGGGGAGGGCCGGGGAGCTGTTTTTT.

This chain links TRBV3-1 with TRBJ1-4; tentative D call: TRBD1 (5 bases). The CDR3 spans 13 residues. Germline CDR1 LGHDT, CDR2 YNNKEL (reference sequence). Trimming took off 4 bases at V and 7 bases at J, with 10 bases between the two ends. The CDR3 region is CASSPRTFEKLFF. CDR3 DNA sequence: TGTGCCAGCAGCCCTCGGACATTTGAAAAACTGTTTTTT.

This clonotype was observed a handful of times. CDR3 coding DNA: TGTGCCAGCAGTGACGAAACAGGGGATCAGCCCCAGCATTTT. Translation: CASSDETGDQPQHF. This sequence joins TRBV6-1 and TRBJ1-5; 7 bases match TRBD1. The junction had 4 bases not matched to a gene; V was cut back by 3 bases and J by 5 bases. The length of the CDR3 is 14 residues. The germline V gene encodes CDR1 MNHNS and CDR2 SASEGT.

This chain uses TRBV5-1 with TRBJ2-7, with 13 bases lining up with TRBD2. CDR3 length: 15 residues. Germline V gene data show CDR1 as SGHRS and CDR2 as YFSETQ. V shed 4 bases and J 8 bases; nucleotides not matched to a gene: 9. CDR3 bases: TGCGCCAGCAGCGGGACTAGCGGGGCCAGCCCCCAGCAGTACTTC. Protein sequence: CASSGTSGASPQQYF.

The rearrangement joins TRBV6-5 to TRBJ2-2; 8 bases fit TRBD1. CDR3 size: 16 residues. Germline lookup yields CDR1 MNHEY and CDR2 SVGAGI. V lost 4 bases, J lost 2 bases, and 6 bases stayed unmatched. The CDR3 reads CASSSDRGPNTGELFF. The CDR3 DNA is TGTGCCAGCAGTTCCGACAGGGGCCCTAACACCGGGGAGCTGTTTTTT.

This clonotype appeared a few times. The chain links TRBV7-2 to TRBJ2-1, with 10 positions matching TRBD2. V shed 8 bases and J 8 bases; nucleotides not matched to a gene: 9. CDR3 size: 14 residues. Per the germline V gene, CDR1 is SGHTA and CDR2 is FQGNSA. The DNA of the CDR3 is TGTGCCAGCTCCCGAGCGGGGGGGCCGGATGAGCAGTTCTTC. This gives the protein CASSRAGGPDEQFF.

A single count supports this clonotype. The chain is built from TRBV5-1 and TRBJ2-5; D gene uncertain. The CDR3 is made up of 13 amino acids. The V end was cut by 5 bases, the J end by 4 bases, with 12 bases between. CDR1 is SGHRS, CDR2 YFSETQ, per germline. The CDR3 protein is CASRKTDGETQYF. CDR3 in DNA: TGCGCCAGCAGAAAAACGGACGGAGAGACCCAGTACTTC. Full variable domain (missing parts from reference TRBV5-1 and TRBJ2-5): KAGVTQTPRYLIKTRGQQVTLSCSPISGHRSVSWYQQTPGQGLQFLFEYFSETQRNKGNFPGRFSGRQFSNSRSEMNVSTLELGDSALYLCASRKTDGETQYFGPGTRLLVL.

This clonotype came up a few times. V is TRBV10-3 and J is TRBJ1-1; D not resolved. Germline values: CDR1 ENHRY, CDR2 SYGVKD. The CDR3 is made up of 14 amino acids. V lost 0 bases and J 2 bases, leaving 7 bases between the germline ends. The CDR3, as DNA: TGTGCCATCAGTGAGTCGGGCGGTAACACTGAAGCTTTCTTT. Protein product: CAISESGGNTEAFF.

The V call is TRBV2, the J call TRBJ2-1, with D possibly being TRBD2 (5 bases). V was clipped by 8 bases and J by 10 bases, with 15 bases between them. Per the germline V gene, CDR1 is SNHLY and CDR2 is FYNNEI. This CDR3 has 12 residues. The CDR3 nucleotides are TGTGCCAGCTGGACTGATCCTAGGGAGCAGTTCTTC. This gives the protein CASWTDPREQFF.

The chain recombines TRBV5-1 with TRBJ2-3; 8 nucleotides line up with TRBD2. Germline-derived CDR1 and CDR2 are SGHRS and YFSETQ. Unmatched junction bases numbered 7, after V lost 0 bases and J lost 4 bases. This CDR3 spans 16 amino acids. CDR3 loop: CASSLVASGYPDTQYF. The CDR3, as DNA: TGCGCCAGCAGCTTGGTGGCTAGCGGGTACCCAGATACGCAGTATTTT.

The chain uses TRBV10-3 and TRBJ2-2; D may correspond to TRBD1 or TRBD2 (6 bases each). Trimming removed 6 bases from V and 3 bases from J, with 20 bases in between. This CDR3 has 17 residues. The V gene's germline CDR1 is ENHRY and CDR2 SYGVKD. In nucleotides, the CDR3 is TGTGCCATCAGCCACGGCCGGTCCGGGGGCCACACCGGGGAGCTGTTTTTT. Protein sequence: CAISHGRSGGHTGELFF.

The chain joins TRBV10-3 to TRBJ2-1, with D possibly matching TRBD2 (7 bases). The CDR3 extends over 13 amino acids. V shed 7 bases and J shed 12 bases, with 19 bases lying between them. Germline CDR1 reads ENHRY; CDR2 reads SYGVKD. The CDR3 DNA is TGTGCCATCACGGGAGGCCCAGGGGAATGGCAGTTCTTC. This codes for CAITGGPGEWQFF.

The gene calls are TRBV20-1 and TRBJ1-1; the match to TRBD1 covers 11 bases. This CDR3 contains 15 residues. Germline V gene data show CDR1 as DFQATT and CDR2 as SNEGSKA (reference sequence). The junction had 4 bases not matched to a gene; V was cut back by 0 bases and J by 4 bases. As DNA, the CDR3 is TGCAGTGCTAGAGATGTTGGGACAGGGGGCACTGAAGCTTTCTTT. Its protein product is CSARDVGTGGTEAFF.

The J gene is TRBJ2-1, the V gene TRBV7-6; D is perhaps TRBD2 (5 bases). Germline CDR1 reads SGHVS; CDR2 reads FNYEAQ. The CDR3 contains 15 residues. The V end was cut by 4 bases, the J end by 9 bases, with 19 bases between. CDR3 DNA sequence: TGTGCCAGCAGCTCGAACTCAGAGCGGACCGCTGAGCAGTTCTTC. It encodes CASSSNSERTAEQFF.

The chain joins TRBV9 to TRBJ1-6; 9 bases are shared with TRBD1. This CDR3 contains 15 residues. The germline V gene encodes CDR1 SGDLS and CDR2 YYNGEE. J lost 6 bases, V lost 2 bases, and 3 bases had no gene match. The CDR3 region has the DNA TGTGCCAGCAGCGTCGGACAGGGGACTAATTCACCCCTCCACTTT. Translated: CASSVGQGTNSPLHF. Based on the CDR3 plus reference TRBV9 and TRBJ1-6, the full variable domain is DSGVTQTPKHLITATGQRVTLRCSPRSGDLSVYWYQQSLDQGLQFLIQYYNGEERAKGNILERFSAQQFPDLHSELNLSSLELGDSALYFCASSVGQGTNSPLHFGNGTRLTVT.

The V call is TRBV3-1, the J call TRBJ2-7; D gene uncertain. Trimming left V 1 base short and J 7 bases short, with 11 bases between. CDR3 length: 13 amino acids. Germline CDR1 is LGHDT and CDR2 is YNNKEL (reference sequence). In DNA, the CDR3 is TGTGCCAGCAGCCAAGTTGGTGCTGGGGAGCAGTACTTC. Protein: CASSQVGAGEQYF.

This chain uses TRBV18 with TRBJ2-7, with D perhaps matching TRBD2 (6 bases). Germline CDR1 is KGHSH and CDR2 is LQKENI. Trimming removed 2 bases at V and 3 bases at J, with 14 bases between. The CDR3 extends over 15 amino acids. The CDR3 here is CASSPIRADYYEQYF. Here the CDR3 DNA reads TGTGCCAGCTCACCAATACGCGCGGACTACTACGAGCAGTACTTC. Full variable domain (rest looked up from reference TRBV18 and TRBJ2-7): NAGVMQNPRHLVRRRGQEARLRCSPMKGHSHVYWYRQLPEEGLKFMVYLQKENIIDESGMPKERFSAEFPKEGPSILRIQQVVRGDSAAYFCASSPIRADYYEQYFGPGTRLTVT.